This TCR beta chain was observed in a study of control samples from healthy donors and cancer patients. Method: immunoSEQ multiplex PCR; TCRdb's copy keeps in-frame clones and lacks some. The sample contains some 73,000 clones, roughly 92% of which appear only once. Germline V gene sequence: CDR1 SGHTS, CDR2 YDEGEE. The CDR3 extends over 14 amino acids. Deletions cut 4 bases from V and 1 base from J, with 11 bases between. The sequence was obtained from a woman aged 40 to 50 in good health. This sequence joins TRBV5-8 and TRBJ1-1, with a possible D match to TRBD1 (5 bases). The specimen sequenced was blood. CDR3 sequence (DNA): TGTGCCAGCAGCCGGACACCTTCGAACACTGAAGCTTTCTTT. Amino acid sequence: CASSRTPSNTEAFF.